This T cell receptor beta chain was recorded in a study of blood T cell repertoires in COVID-19. Trimming took 5 bases from V and 0 from J, leaving 11 bases between them. CDR1 SGHVS and CDR2 FNYEAQ come from the germline V gene. The CDR3 contains 15 residues. In its sample, this clone was seen once. Profiled with immunoSEQ multiplex PCR; TCRdb holds only in-frame clones, not every one. Among about 62,000 clones listed, 75% to 90% were seen once. What was sequenced was peripheral blood. This chain connects TRBV7-6 to TRBJ2-1; TRBD1 might be the D (6 bases). This sequence originates from a woman in her fifties or sixties with COVID-19, enrolled during active disease. The CDR3 DNA reads as TGTGCCAGCAGCGTCACAGGGAGCTCCTACAATGAGCAGTTCTTC. Translating it yields CASSVTGSSYNEQFF.